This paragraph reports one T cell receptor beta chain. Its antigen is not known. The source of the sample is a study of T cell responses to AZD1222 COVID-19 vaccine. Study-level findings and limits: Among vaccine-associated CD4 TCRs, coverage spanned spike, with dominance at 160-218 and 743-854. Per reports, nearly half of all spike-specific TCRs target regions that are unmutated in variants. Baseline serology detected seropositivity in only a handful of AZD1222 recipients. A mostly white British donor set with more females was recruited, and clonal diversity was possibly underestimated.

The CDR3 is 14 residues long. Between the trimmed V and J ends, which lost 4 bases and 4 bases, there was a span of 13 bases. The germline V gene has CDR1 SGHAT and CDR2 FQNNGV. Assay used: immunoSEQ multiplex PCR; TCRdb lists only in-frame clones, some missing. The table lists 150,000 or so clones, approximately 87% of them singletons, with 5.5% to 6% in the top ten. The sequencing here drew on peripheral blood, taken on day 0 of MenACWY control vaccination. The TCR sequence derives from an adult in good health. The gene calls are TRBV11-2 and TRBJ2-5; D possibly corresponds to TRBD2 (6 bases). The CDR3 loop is CASSSGAWAETQYF. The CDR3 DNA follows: TGTGCCAGCAGCTCGGGAGCTTGGGCAGAGACCCAGTACTTC.